This T cell receptor beta chain was retrieved from a study of T cell changes during pregnancy in multiple sclerosis. The V gene's germline CDR1 is MDHEN and CDR2 SYDVKM. The CDR3 is 14 residues long. Trimming stripped 3 bases from V and 6 bases from J, with 15 bases between. The protocol was immunoSEQ multiplex PCR, while the TCRdb copy is restricted to in-frame clones and leaves out a portion. The data show about 77,000 clones, with roughly 90% seen just once and 1.5% to 2% held by the top ten. The sequence was obtained from a female donor with multiple sclerosis, enrolled in a pregnancy study. Here the sequenced sample was peripheral blood, taken before pregnancy. J is TRBJ2-7 and V is TRBV28; no definite D call. CDR3 nucleotides: TGTGCCAGCAGTTTCCATGGATCCCCGGGCGAGCAGTACTTC. Its translation: CASSFHGSPGEQYF.